A single T cell receptor beta chain is shown here with its context. Its matching antigen is unknown. Other DNA sequences from this sample encode an identical CDR3 as well. Between the trimmed V and J ends, which lost 3 bases and 1 base, there was a span of 9 bases. CDR1 and CDR2 from the germline V gene are KGHSH and LQKENI. The CDR3 runs to 14 residues. Isolated RNA was reverse transcribed into cDNA used as the sequencing template. Method: immunoSEQ multiplex PCR; TCRdb's copy keeps in-frame clones and lacks some. This table has 200,000 to 250,000 clones, about 60% appearing once. The data originate from a study of CD8+ T cells in alopecia areata. Looking at the study overall: Tofacitinib administration persisted for 6 to 18 months, succeeded by 6 months off drug.

Study-wide points: Sequenced scalp T cells also include alphabeta T cells resident in normal skin. In lesional scalp, particularly from alopecia totalis/universalis, clonality was higher than in normal scalp.

The sequence derives from a human donor with alopecia areata. This specimen consisted of CD4+ T cells sorted from blood, obtained at week 0. The chain has TRBV18 and TRBJ1-1, with a weak D call TRBD1 (6 bases). The CDR3 DNA follows: TGTGCCAGCTCACCGCGACAGGAGAACACTGAAGCTTTCTTT. It yields the protein CASSPRQENTEAFF.